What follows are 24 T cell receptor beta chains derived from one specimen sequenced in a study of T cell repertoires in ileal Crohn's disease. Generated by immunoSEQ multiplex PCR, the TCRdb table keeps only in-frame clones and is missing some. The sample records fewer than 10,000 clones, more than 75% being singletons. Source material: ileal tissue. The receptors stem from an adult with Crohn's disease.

The CDR3: CAWSVRQAAGELFF. CDR3 bases: TGTGCCTGGAGTGTACGTCAGGCTGCCGGGGAGCTGTTTTTT. V usage is TRBV30 and J usage is TRBJ2-2; D remains unclear. Germline V gives CDR1 GTSNPN, CDR2 SVGIG (reference sequence). This CDR3 region has 14 residues. V was shortened by 0 bases and J by 6 bases, with 11 bases between the two germline ends.

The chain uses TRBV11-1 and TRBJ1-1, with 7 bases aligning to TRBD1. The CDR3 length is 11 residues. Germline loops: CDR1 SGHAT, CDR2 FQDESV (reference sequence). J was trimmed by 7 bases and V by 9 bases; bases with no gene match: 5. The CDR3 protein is CARGGTVEAFF. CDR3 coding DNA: TGTGCCAGGGGGGGGACAGTTGAAGCTTTCTTT.

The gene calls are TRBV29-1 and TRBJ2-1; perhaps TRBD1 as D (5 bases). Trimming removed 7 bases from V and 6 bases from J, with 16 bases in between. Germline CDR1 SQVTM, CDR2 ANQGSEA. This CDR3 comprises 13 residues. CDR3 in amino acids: CSAERGVGNEQFF. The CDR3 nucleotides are TGCAGCGCAGAAAGGGGCGTAGGCAATGAGCAGTTCTTC.

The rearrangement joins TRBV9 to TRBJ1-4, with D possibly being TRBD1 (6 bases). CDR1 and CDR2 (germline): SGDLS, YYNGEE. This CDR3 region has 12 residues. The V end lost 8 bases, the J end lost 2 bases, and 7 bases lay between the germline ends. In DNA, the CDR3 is TGTGCCAGTCAGGGGACTAATGAAAAACTGTTTTTT. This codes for CASQGTNEKLFF.

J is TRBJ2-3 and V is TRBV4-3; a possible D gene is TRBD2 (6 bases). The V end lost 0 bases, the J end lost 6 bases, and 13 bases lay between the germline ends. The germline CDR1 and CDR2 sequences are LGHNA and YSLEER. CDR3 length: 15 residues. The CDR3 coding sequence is TGCGCCAGCAGCCAAGATAGGGACTGGGGGGATACGCAGTATTTT. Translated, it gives CASSQDRDWGDTQYF.

CDR3 amino acids: CAITGVDSYEQYF. In DNA form, the CDR3 reads TGTGCCATTACCGGAGTGGACTCCTACGAGCAGTACTTC. The rearrangement joins TRBV2 to TRBJ2-7; the D is unclear. Germline V gene sequence: CDR1 SNHLY, CDR2 FYNNEI. Deletions cut 10 bases from V and 0 bases from J, with 13 bases between. The CDR3 runs to 13 residues.

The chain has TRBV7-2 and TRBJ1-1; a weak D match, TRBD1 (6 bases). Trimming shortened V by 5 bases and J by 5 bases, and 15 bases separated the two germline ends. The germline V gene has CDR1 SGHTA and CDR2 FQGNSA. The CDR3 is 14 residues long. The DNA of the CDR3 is TGTGCCAGCAGCGAAACAGGGTCGAGGACTGAAGCTTTCTTT. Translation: CASSETGSRTEAFF. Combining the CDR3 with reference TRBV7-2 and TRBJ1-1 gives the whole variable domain GAGVSQSPSNKVTEKGKDVELRCDPISGHTALYWYRQSLGQGLEFLIYFQGNSAPDKSGLPSDRFSAERTGGSVSTLTIQRTQQEDSAVYLCASSETGSRTEAFFGQGTRLTVV.

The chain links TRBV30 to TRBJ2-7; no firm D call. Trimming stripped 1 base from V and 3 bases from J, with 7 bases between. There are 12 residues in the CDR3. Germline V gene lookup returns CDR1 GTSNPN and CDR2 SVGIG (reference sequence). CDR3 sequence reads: CAWSGVNYEQYF. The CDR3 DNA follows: TGTGCCTGGAGTGGGGTGAACTACGAGCAGTACTTC.

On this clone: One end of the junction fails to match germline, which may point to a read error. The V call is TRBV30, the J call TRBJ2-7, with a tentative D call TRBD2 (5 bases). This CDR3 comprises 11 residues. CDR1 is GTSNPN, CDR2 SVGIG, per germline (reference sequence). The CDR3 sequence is CAWMSGYQQYF. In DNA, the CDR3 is TGTGCCTGGATGAGCGGCTACCAGCAGTACTTC.

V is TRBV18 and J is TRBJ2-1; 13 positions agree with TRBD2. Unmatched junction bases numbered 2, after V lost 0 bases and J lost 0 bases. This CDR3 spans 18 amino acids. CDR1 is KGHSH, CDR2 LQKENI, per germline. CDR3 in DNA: TGTGCCAGCTCACCACCGACTAGCGGGAGGAGCTCCTACAATGAGCAGTTCTTC. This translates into CASSPPTSGRSSYNEQFF.

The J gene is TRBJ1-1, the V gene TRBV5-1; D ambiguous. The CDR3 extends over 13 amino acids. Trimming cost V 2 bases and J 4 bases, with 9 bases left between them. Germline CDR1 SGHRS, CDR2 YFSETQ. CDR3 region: CASSFQTSTEAFF. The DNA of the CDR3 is TGCGCCAGCAGCTTCCAGACGAGCACTGAAGCTTTCTTT. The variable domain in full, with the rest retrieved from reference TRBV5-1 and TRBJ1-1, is KAGVTQTPRYLIKTRGQQVTLSCSPISGHRSVSWYQQTPGQGLQFLFEYFSETQRNKGNFPGRFSGRQFSNSRSEMNVSTLELGDSALYLCASSFQTSTEAFFGQGTRLTVV.

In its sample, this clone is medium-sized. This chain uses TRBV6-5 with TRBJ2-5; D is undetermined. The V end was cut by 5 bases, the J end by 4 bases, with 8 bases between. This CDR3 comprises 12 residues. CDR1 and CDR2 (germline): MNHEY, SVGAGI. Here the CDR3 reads CASSEAGETQYF. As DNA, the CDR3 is TGTGCCAGCAGTGAGGCAGGAGAGACCCAGTACTTC.

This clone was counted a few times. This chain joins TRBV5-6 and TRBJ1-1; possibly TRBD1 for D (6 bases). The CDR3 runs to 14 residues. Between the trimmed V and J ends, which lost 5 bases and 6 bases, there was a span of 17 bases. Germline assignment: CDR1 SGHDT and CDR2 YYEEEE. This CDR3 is CASSTGYIGSEAFF. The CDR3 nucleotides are TGTGCCAGCAGTACAGGGTATATTGGCTCTGAAGCTTTCTTT. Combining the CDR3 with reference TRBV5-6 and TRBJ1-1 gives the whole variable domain DAGVTQSPTHLIKTRGQQVTLRCSPKSGHDTVSWYQQALGQGPQFIFQYYEEEERQRGNFPDRFSGHQFPNYSSELNVNALLLGDSALYLCASSTGYIGSEAFFGQGTRLTVV.

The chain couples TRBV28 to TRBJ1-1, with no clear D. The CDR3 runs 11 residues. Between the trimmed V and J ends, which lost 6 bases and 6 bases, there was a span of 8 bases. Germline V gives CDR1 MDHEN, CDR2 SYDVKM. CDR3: CASRRHPEAFF. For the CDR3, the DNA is TGTGCCAGCAGACGGCACCCTGAAGCTTTCTTT.

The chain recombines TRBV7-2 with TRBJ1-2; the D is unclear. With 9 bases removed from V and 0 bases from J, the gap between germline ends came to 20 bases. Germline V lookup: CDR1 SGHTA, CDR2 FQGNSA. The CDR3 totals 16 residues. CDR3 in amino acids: CASTPTGGRANYGYTF. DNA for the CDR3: TGTGCCAGTACCCCCACCGGTGGCCGCGCTAACTATGGCTACACCTTC. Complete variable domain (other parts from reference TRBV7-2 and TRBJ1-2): GAGVSQSPSNKVTEKGKDVELRCDPISGHTALYWYRQSLGQGLEFLIYFQGNSAPDKSGLPSDRFSAERTGGSVSTLTIQRTQQEDSAVYLCASTPTGGRANYGYTFGSGTRLTVV.

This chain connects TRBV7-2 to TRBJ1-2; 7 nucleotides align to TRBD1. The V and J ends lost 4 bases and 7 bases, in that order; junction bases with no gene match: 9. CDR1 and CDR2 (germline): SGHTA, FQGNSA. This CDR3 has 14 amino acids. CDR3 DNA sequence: TGTGCCAGCAGCTCAGCCGGGACAGCGGCTGGCTACACCTTC. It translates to CASSSAGTAAGYTF.

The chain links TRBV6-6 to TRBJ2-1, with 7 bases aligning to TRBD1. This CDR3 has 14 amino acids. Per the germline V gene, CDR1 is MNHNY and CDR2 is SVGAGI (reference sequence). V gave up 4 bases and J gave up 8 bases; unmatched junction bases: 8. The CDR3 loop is CASSFSTGSDEQFF. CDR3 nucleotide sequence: TGTGCCAGCAGTTTCTCGACAGGGAGCGATGAGCAGTTCTTC.

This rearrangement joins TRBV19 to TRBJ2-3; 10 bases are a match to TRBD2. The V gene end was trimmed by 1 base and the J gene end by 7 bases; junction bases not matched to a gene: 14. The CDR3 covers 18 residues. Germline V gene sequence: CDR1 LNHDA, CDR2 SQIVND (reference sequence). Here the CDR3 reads CASSIGRVKAGGPNTQYF. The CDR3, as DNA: TGTGCCAGTAGTATAGGTCGGGTCAAAGCGGGAGGGCCGAATACGCAGTATTTT.

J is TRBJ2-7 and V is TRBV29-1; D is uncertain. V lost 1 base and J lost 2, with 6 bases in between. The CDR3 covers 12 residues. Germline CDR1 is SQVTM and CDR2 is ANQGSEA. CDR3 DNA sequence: TGCAGCGTTGAAGCCACAACCTACGAGCAGTACTTC. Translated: CSVEATTYEQYF.

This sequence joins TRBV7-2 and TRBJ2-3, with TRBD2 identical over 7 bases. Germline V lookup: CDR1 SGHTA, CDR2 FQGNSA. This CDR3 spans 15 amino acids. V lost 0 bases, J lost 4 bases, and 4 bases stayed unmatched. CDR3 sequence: CASSLAQRGSDTQYF. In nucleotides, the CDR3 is TGTGCCAGCAGCTTAGCCCAGCGGGGATCAGATACGCAGTATTTT.

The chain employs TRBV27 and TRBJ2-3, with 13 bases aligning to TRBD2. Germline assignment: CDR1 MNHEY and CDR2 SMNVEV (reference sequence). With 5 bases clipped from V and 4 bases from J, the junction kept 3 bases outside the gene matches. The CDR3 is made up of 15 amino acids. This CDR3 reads CASSPLAGGPDTQYF. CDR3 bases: TGTGCCAGCAGTCCACTAGCGGGGGGGCCAGATACGCAGTATTTT.

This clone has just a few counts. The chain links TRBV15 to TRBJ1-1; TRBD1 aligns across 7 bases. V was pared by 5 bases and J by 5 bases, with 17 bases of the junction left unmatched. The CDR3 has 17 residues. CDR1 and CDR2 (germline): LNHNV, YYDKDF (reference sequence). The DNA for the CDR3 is TGTGCCACCAGCTTAGGGACAGTTAGCCTTCTGTGGACTGAAGCTTTCTTT. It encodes CATSLGTVSLLWTEAFF.

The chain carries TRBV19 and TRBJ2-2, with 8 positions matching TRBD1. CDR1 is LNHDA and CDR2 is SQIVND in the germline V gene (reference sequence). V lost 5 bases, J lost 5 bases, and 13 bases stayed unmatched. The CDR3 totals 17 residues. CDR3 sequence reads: CASSGSRGQGRTGELFF. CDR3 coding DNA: TGTGCCAGTAGTGGGAGTCGAGGACAGGGTAGGACCGGGGAGCTGTTTTTT. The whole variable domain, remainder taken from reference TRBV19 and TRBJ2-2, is DGGITQSPKYLFRKEGQNVTLSCEQNLNHDAMYWYRQDPGQGLRLIYYSQIVNDFQKGDIAEGYSVSREKKESFPLTVTSAQKNPTAFYLCASSGSRGQGRTGELFFGEGSRLTVL.

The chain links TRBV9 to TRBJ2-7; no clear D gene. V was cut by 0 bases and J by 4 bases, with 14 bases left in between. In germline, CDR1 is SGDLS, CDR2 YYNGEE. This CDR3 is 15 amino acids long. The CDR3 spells CASSVAAGVGYEQYF. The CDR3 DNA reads TGTGCCAGCAGCGTAGCGGCAGGTGTGGGGTACGAGCAGTACTTC.